This TCR beta chain was identified during a study of vaccination and CD4 T cells after COVID-19. Study details: Convalescent donors were composed of six males and four females, of whom two were Hispanic. The stimulating agents, overlapping spike peptides, came from SARS-CoV-2, HCoV-NL63, HCoV-OC43 and HCoV-229E.

This clonotype was seen only a few times. Its target is not known. The Oncomine TCR Beta short-read assay was applied to DNA of cultured CD4+ T cells. TCRdb passed the PCR reads through MiXCR, listing each CDR3 protein once. The data show more than 15,000 distinct CDR3 sequences, approximately 41% seen once. Treatment here: approximately nine-day PBMC culture with coronavirus spike peptide pools or control peptides (ViraFEST assay). Using peptide pools, antigen-specific T cells were expanded in ViraFEST before TCRs were sequenced. Dates of PCR positivity, March to December 2020, preceded the US Alpha, Beta and Delta variants. The CDR3 loop spans 15 amino acids. Germline V gives CDR1 SGHTA, CDR2 FQGNSA. V lost 5 bases and J lost 0, with 14 bases in between.

Sequenced: CD4+ T cells from blood, cultured in vitro. J is TRBJ2-7 and V is TRBV7-2; D is perhaps TRBD1 (5 bases). The clonotype originates from a human donor who had recovered from COVID-19. For the CDR3, the DNA is TGTGCCAGCAGCCCCCGGCAGGGCAGCTCCTACGAGCAGTACTTC. Translation gives CASSPRQGSSYEQYF.